The sequence of this TCR beta chain was determined in a study of cytomegalovirus exposure and HLA in healthy donors. Overall study results and limits: Cytomegalovirus status, reportedly, was diagnosed with high specificity and sensitivity by the classifier. The investigators catalogued 150 to 200 TCR beta chains as cytomegalovirus-associated.

The data were produced by immunoSEQ multiplex PCR, yet TCRdb's version contains in-frame clones alone and is incomplete. Of 100,000 to 150,000 clones listed, 80% to 90% are singletons. Concerning this clone itself: No antigen is known for it.

The approximately 120-subject validation cohort, separate from the approximately 670-subject first cohort, included the donors. The sequenced material came from PBMCs. This clonotype was obtained from a woman aged 18-29 years in good health and CMV-seronegative.

The CDR3 here is CASSQPGQRNTEAFF. CDR3 nucleotide sequence: TGCGCCAGCAGCCAACCGGGACAGCGGAACACTGAAGCTTTCTTT. This chain connects TRBV4-1 to TRBJ1-1, with 7 bases matching TRBD1. The CDR3 runs to 15 residues. The germline gives CDR1 MGHRA, CDR2 YSYEKL. V lost 2 bases to trimming and J lost 1 base; unmatched junction nucleotides: 4.